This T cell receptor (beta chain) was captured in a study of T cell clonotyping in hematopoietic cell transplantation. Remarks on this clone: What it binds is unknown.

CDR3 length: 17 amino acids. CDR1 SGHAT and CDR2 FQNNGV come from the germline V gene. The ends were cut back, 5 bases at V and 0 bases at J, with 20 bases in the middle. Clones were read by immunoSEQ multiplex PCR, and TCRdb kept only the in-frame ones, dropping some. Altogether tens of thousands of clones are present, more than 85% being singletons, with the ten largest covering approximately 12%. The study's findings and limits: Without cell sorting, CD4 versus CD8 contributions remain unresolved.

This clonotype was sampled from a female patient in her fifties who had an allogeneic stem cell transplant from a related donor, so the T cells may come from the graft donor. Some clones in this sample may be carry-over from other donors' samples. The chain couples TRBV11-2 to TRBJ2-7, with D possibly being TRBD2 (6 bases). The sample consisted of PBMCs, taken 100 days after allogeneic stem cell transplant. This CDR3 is CASSTPRGTGVSYEQYF. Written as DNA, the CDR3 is TGTGCCAGCAGCACCCCCCGGGGGACGGGGGTCTCCTACGAGCAGTACTTC.